What follows are 26 T cell receptor beta chains derived from one specimen sequenced in a study of blood T cell repertoires in COVID-19 (dated by TCRdb to between 2020 and 2021). Libraries were built with the immunoSEQ multiplex PCR assay. The clones in this table, taken by TCRdb from immuneACCESS, are in-frame only. Not every clone is retained; where verified, under half of the shortfall comes from an unresolved V gene, and the cause of the rest is unknown. For this sample there are about 46,000 clones; 86% appear just once. The ten largest clones take up approximately 3% of the sample. Input material: PBMCs or T cells enriched from blood (not recorded which). The receptor set was obtained from a woman in her 50s who had recovered from COVID-19.

The chain joins TRBV6-5 to TRBJ2-3, with TRBD2 identical over 7 bases. This CDR3 comprises 15 residues. The ends lost 5 bases at V and 2 bases at J; junction bases unmatched: 7. Germline V gene lookup returns CDR1 MNHEY and CDR2 SVGAGI. The CDR3 DNA is TGTGCCAGCAGTACCGTAGCGGGCGCCACAGATACGCAGTATTTT. It specifies CASSTVAGATDTQYF.

V and J are TRBV28 and TRBJ1-1; D gene uncertain. Trimming removed 7 bases at V and 2 bases at J, with 11 bases between. In germline, CDR1 is MDHEN, CDR2 SYDVKM. The CDR3 covers 13 residues. CDR3 bases: TGTGCCAGCACGATTCAGGCCAACACTGAAGCTTTCTTT. Residues: CASTIQANTEAFF. The full variable domain, with the rest looked up from reference TRBV28 and TRBJ1-1, is DVKVTQSSRYLVKRTGEKVFLECVQDMDHENMFWYRQDPGLGLRLIYFSYDVKMKEKGDIPEGYSVSREKKERFSLILESASTNQTSMYLCASTIQANTEAFFGQGTRLTVV.

The CDR3: CASSPNRGVAMNTEAFF. CDR3 nucleotide sequence: TGTGCCAGCTCACCGAATCGGGGGGTGGCGATGAACACTGAAGCTTTCTTT. J is TRBJ1-1 and V is TRBV18; D may be TRBD1 (5 bases). V was clipped by 3 bases and J by 0 bases, with 17 bases between them. The CDR3 is made up of 17 amino acids. Looked up from germline, CDR1 is KGHSH and CDR2 is LQKENI.

The chain carries TRBV16 and TRBJ1-5, with D uncertain. Germline CDR1 is KGHSY and CDR2 is FQNENV. The length of the CDR3 is 18 residues. Trimming shortened V by 4 bases and J by 2 bases, and 21 bases separated the two germline ends. In DNA form, the CDR3 reads TGTGCCAGCAGCCCCACCCAACTAGGGCGTCGGGGCAATCAGCCCCAGCATTTT. Its translation is CASSPTQLGRRGNQPQHF.

Only one count was recorded for this clone. The V gene is TRBV29-1, the J gene TRBJ2-7, with TRBD2 as a possible D gene (5 bases). Trimming took off 4 bases at V and 4 bases at J, with 8 bases between the two ends. This CDR3 spans 11 amino acids. CDR1 is SQVTM and CDR2 is ANQGSEA in the germline V gene. The CDR3: CSVGSEYEQYF. The CDR3 DNA follows: TGCAGCGTTGGTAGCGAATACGAGCAGTACTTC.

The V gene is TRBV27, the J gene TRBJ2-1, with 10 bases fitting TRBD2. Trimming at V came to 5 bases and at J to 2 bases, leaving 3 bases not matched to a gene. Germline lookup yields CDR1 MNHEY and CDR2 SMNVEV (reference sequence). The CDR3 loop spans 15 amino acids. The CDR3 DNA reads TGTGCCAGCAGTCGAGCGGGAGGGCCCTACAATGAGCAGTTCTTC. Amino acids: CASSRAGGPYNEQFF.

This chain links TRBV27 with TRBJ1-6, with D possibly being TRBD1 (6 bases). With 4 bases removed from V and 7 bases from J, the gap between germline ends came to 14 bases. This CDR3 contains 15 residues. CDR1 MNHEY and CDR2 SMNVEV come from the germline V gene (reference sequence). The CDR3 loop reads CASSSVDRSNSPLHF. CDR3 coding DNA: TGTGCCAGCAGTTCGGTAGACAGGAGCAATTCACCCCTCCACTTT.

As to this clone: The junction departs from germline at one end; a sequencing error may be responsible. DNA of the CDR3: TGTGCCAGCAGCCTAGCGGCACAGGGGATGGATACGCAGTATTTT. Translation: CASSLAAQGMDTQYF. The chain uses TRBV7-8 and TRBJ2-3; either TRBD1 or TRBD2 may supply D (7 bases each). CDR3 length equals 15 residues. Germline V CDR1 and CDR2: SGHVS, FQNEAQ.

V usage is TRBV6-2 or TRBV6-3 and J usage is TRBJ1-5; 9 bases align to TRBD1. V gave up 0 bases and J gave up 6 bases; unmatched junction bases: 6. CDR3 size: 16 residues. CDR1 is MNHEY and CDR2 is SVGEGT in the germline V gene. CDR3 nucleotide sequence: TGTGCCAGCAGTTACTCCGGACAGGGGTTCGGTCAGCCCCAGCATTTT. Translated: CASSYSGQGFGQPQHF.

The rearrangement links TRBV18 to TRBJ1-1; D uncertain. CDR1 KGHSH and CDR2 LQKENI come from the germline V gene. Trimming cost V 2 bases and J 6 bases, with 10 bases left between them. The CDR3 totals 13 residues. CDR3 sequence (DNA): TGTGCCAGCTCACCATACCCCCTAGCTGAAGCTTTCTTT. Translating it yields CASSPYPLAEAFF.

J is TRBJ1-2 and V is TRBV7-9; D is possibly TRBD1 (6 bases). The V end was cut by 5 bases, the J end by 8 bases, with 21 bases between. In germline, CDR1 is SEHNR, CDR2 FQNEAQ (reference sequence). There are 15 residues in the CDR3. CDR3 region: CASSLRNRAEGGYTF. DNA for the CDR3: TGTGCCAGCAGCCTTCGGAACAGGGCCGAAGGGGGCTACACCTTC.

A few counts support this clone. The chain links TRBV13 to TRBJ1-1; 9 positions agree with TRBD1. CDR1 and CDR2 (germline): PRHDT, FYEKMQ (reference sequence). This CDR3 has 17 residues. V shed 4 bases and J 1 base; nucleotides not matched to a gene: 10. CDR3 nucleotide sequence: TGTGCCAGCAGCTCTAGGGGGGGGACAGGGCCGAACACTGAAGCTTTCTTT. Translation gives CASSSRGGTGPNTEAFF.

This clone appeared a few times. The rearrangement links TRBV6-2 or TRBV6-3 to TRBJ2-7, with D hard to call. This CDR3 spans 13 amino acids. V was clipped by 2 bases and J by 0 bases, with 5 bases between them. CDR1 MNHEY and CDR2 SVGEGT come from the germline V gene. Here the CDR3 DNA reads TGTGCCAGCAGTTACACGAGCTCCTACGAGCAGTACTTC. Translated, it gives CASSYTSSYEQYF.

This clone was detected only once. This chain connects TRBV6-5 to TRBJ1-2; TRBD1 matches at 8 bases. CDR1 is MNHEY and CDR2 is SVGAGI in the germline V gene. J lost 4 bases, V lost 0 bases, and 1 base had no gene match. The CDR3 length is 14 residues. CDR3 DNA: TGTGCCAGCAGTTACTCTGGACAGGGCTATGGCTACACCTTC. It translates to CASSYSGQGYGYTF.

CDR3 bases: TGTGCCAGCATGACAGGACAGGCGAACACTGAAGCTTTCTTT. This sequence encodes CASMTGQANTEAFF. The gene calls are TRBV6-5 and TRBJ1-1, with 7 positions matching TRBD1. Germline-derived CDR1 and CDR2 are MNHEY and SVGAGI. CDR3 size: 14 residues. Trimming took 7 bases from V and 1 from J; bases not matched to a gene: 6.

V is TRBV6-5 and J is TRBJ2-3; D remains unclear. The CDR3 has 14 amino acids. V lost 3 bases and J lost 10, with 17 bases in between. Per the germline V gene, CDR1 is MNHEY and CDR2 is SVGAGI. The CDR3 here is CASSYSSTRSSQYF. For the CDR3, the DNA is TGTGCCAGCAGTTATAGTTCTACGCGTTCGTCGCAGTATTTT.

This rearrangement joins TRBV12-3 or TRBV12-4 to TRBJ1-4, with 7 positions matching TRBD1. V lost 8 bases to trimming and J lost 8 bases; unmatched junction nucleotides: 8. This CDR3 has 13 residues. CDR3 nucleotide sequence: TGTGCCAGCGGAACACAGGGGACGGAAAAACTGTTTTTT. Translation gives CASGTQGTEKLFF.

V is TRBV5-1 and J is TRBJ2-5, with unresolved D. V was pared by 0 bases and J by 5 bases, with 8 bases between. CDR1 SGHRS and CDR2 YFSETQ come from the germline V gene. This CDR3 is 13 amino acids long. CDR3 nucleotide sequence: TGCGCCAGCAGCTTGGTCCATCGGGAGACCCAGTACTTC. Translating gives CASSLVHRETQYF.

The chain combines TRBV28 with TRBJ2-7; 7 bases are shared with TRBD1. Germline V gene sequence: CDR1 MDHEN, CDR2 SYDVKM. There are 16 residues in the CDR3. The V and J ends lost 5 bases and 0 bases, in that order; junction bases with no gene match: 10. CDR3 in DNA: TGTGCCAGCAGTCGTAGCCGACAGGGTGGCTCCTACGAGCAGTACTTC. Translating gives CASSRSRQGGSYEQYF.

The gene calls are TRBV27 and TRBJ1-6; 9 bases are a match to TRBD1. The CDR3 is 17 residues long. The ends lost 3 bases at V and 1 base at J; junction bases unmatched: 4. Germline values: CDR1 MNHEY, CDR2 SMNVEV (reference sequence). Written as DNA, the CDR3 is TGTGCCAGCAGTTTCCGGGACAGGGCGTCCTATAATTCACCCCTCCACTTT. Its translation is CASSFRDRASYNSPLHF.

This chain joins TRBV7-6 and TRBJ2-3; TRBD2 matches at 16 bases. The CDR3 runs 19 residues. With 4 bases clipped from V and 5 bases from J, the junction kept 12 bases outside the gene matches. CDR1 and CDR2 (germline): SGHVS, FNYEAQ. The CDR3 nucleotides read TGTGCCAGCAGCTCCCGGGGAGGGACTAGCGGGGGGGCCGGAGATACGCAGTATTTT. Translated: CASSSRGGTSGGAGDTQYF. Full variable domain (missing parts from reference TRBV7-6 and TRBJ2-3): GAGVSQSPRYKVTKRGQDVALRCDPISGHVSLYWYRQALGQGPEFLTYFNYEAQQDKSGLPNDRFSAERPEGSISTLTIQRTEQRDSAMYRCASSSRGGTSGGAGDTQYFGPGTRLTVL.

The gene calls are TRBV15 and TRBJ1-1; D gene unclear. CDR1 and CDR2 (germline): LNHNV, YYDKDF (reference sequence). Trimming took off 3 bases at V and 7 bases at J, with 12 bases between the two ends. The CDR3 totals 13 residues. CDR3 protein: CATSRDTRSEAFF. The CDR3 DNA sequence: TGTGCCACCAGCAGGGATACGAGGAGTGAAGCTTTCTTT. Together with reference TRBV15 and TRBJ1-1, the CDR3 gives the full variable domain: DAMVIQNPRYQVTQFGKPVTLSCSQTLNHNVMYWYQQKSSQAPKLLFHYYDKDFNNEADTPDNFQSRRPNTSFCFLDIRSPGLGDTAMYLCATSRDTRSEAFFGQGTRLTVV.

The rearrangement uses TRBV28 and TRBJ2-7, with TRBD2 as a possible D gene (5 bases). Trimming took 3 bases from V and 0 from J, leaving 9 bases between them. CDR1 is MDHEN, CDR2 SYDVKM, per germline. CDR3 length: 14 amino acids. CDR3 sequence reads: CASSLDFSSYEQYF. CDR3 DNA: TGTGCCAGCAGTTTGGACTTCAGCTCCTACGAGCAGTACTTC.

In its sample, this clone was seen once. An end of the junction differs from the germline gene, which may be a read error. The rearrangement links TRBV6-5 to TRBJ2-7, with 9 bases lining up with TRBD1. CDR1 MNHEY and CDR2 SVGAGI come from the germline V gene. The CDR3 has 14 amino acids. CDR3 coding DNA: TGTGCCACCAGTTACGGGACAGGGCCCTACGAGCAGTACTTC. Its protein is CATSYGTGPYEQYF.

The chain is built from TRBV28 and TRBJ1-2, with unresolved D. The V end lost 6 bases, the J end lost 8 bases, and 16 bases lay between the germline ends. Germline CDR1 MDHEN, CDR2 SYDVKM. The length of the CDR3 is 13 residues. CDR3 nucleotides: TGTGCCAGCAGGCCCACGGAGACTTGGGGCTACACCTTC. This translates into CASRPTETWGYTF.

The chain couples TRBV28 to TRBJ1-1, with D unclear. Germline V gene lookup returns CDR1 MDHEN and CDR2 SYDVKM. Trimming left V 6 bases short and J 6 bases short, with 8 bases between. The CDR3 runs to 11 residues. In nucleotides, the CDR3 is TGTGCCAGCAGACGCCGGTCTGAAGCTTTCTTT. Translation gives CASRRRSEAFF.